Reported below is one T cell receptor (beta chain). Antigen: not known. V was pared by 3 bases and J by 2 bases, with 5 bases of the junction left unmatched. The CDR3 loop spans 16 amino acids. Germline lookup yields CDR1 SGHNT and CDR2 YYREEE (reference sequence). MiXCR, applied by TCRdb to the reads, yields one record per CDR3 protein. The sample carries about 680,000 distinct CDR3 sequences, approximately 24% recorded once. This specimen belongs to a study of T cell repertoires in cytomegalovirus infection. Overall study: Both CMV infection and a matching HLA type were indicated by public TCR beta signatures.

Study observations and caveats: The study identified carriers of CMV plus the relevant HLA from cumulative public TCR beta family frequency. The ex vivo response was dominated by HLA-C-restricted CMV-specific TCR beta clonotypes.

The V call is TRBV5-4, the J call TRBJ2-7, with 13 bases matching TRBD2. Sequenced material: CD8+ T cells from PBMCs. The TCR sequence derives from a human donor in good health (CMV status not recorded). Some clones in this sample may be carry-over from other donors' samples. CDR3 coding DNA: TGTGCCAGCAGCTACTCCGGGACTAGCGGGGCCTACGAGCAGTACGTC. Residues: CASSYSGTSGAYEQYV.